The 18 T cell receptor beta chains in this list originate from one sample, sequenced in a study of blood T cells in healthy people across ages. Primers used in a second PCR of roughly 6 to 12 cycles were a sample-barcoded 5' primer and a J-beta primer mix. One entry per CDR3 protein, called by TCRdb with MiXCR from the 5' RACE reads. Of about 1.7 million distinct CDR3 sequences listed, 28% were seen once; the top ten hold about 8%. Sequencing was performed on blood. Receptors originate from a woman aged 25 to 39 in good health.

This chain connects TRBV12-5 to TRBJ2-3, with D perhaps matching TRBD2 (7 bases). Germline-derived CDR1 and CDR2 are LGHNT and FRNRAP. Deletions cut 6 bases from V and 2 bases from J, with 15 bases between. The CDR3 extends over 15 amino acids. CDR3 sequence reads: CASGGRGSVTDTQYF. CDR3 nucleotide sequence: TGTGCTAGTGGAGGGAGGGGGTCGGTCACAGATACGCAGTATTTT.

This clonotype was recorded a few times. The V and J genes are TRBV7-2 and TRBJ2-1, with D hard to call. V gave up 1 base and J gave up 9 bases, with 7 bases separating them. CDR3 length: 12 amino acids. The germline V gene encodes CDR1 SGHTA and CDR2 FQGNSA. DNA for the CDR3: TGTGCCAGCAGCTTAGACGTTCGTGAGCAGTTCTTC. Protein product: CASSLDVREQFF.

The table lists this clonotype with a few counts. This chain uses TRBV20-1 with TRBJ2-5; D may correspond to TRBD1 or TRBD2 (7 bases each). Germline V CDR1 and CDR2: DFQATT, SNEGSKA (reference sequence). Trimming removed 2 bases at V and 9 bases at J, with 19 bases between. This CDR3 is built from 14 residues. The CDR3: CSARSGETGRAQYF. CDR3 in DNA: TGCAGTGCTAGATCGGGGGAGACAGGGAGGGCCCAGTACTTC.

This chain links TRBV20-1 with TRBJ2-7; 15 nucleotides agree with TRBD2. The J call may be faulty, since TRBJ2-5 better matches the DNA end. The CDR3 runs to 15 residues. Germline V lookup: CDR1 DFQATT, CDR2 SNEGSKA (reference sequence). The CDR3 reads CSATGLAGGAATQYF. DNA for the CDR3: TGCAGTGCTACCGGACTAGCGGGGGGGGCGGCGACCCAGTACTTC.

This clonotype turned up a few times. This may come from a read error, since a much larger clone is one base off. The genes are TRBV6-1 and TRBJ2-1, with D perhaps matching TRBD2 (7 bases). CDR1 MNHNS and CDR2 SASEGT come from the germline V gene. The CDR3 has 17 amino acids. The CDR3 coding sequence is TGTGCCAGCAGGGGTAGGGGGGGAGGCTCTTCCTACTATGAGCAGTTCTTC. Protein sequence: CASRGRGGGSSYYEQFF.

This clonotype was picked up a small number of times. The chain joins TRBV5-1 to TRBJ2-5, with D possibly TRBD1 on 7 matching bases. V was pared by 2 bases and J by 5 bases, with 19 bases between. The length of the CDR3 is 16 residues. CDR1 is SGHRS and CDR2 is YFSETQ in the germline V gene. The CDR3 coding sequence is TGCGCCAGCAGCTTAAGCCAGGGGGGCGGCCGGGAGACCCAGTACTTC. It yields the protein CASSLSQGGGRETQYF.

About this clonotype itself: This may be a read error, as it is one base from a much larger clone. J is TRBJ2-5 and V is TRBV29-1; 12 bases align to TRBD2. The V gene's germline CDR1 is SQVTM and CDR2 ANQGSEA. CDR3 size: 12 residues. V was clipped by 1 base and J by 13 bases; unmatched bases: 4. CDR3 in amino acids: CSVEGELAGGYF. CDR3 sequence (DNA): TGCAGCGTTGAAGGGGAACTAGCGGGGGGGTACTTC.

This rearrangement joins TRBV4-3 to TRBJ2-7; TRBD2 is a possible D gene (5 bases). The CDR3 sequence is 16 residues long. CDR1 is LGHNA and CDR2 is YSLEER in the germline V gene. Trimming removed 0 bases at V and 2 bases at J, with 14 bases between. As DNA, the CDR3 is TGCGCCAGCAGCCAAGATGCTACGGGATACCCCTACGAGCAGTACTTC. Translating gives CASSQDATGYPYEQYF.

This rearrangement joins TRBV10-1 to TRBJ1-4; no definite D call. Between the trimmed V and J ends, which lost 3 bases and 3 bases, there was a span of 8 bases. CDR3 length: 14 residues. The germline V gene encodes CDR1 WNHNN and CDR2 SYGVQD (reference sequence). CDR3 sequence reads: CASSDGGSNEKLFF. The CDR3 DNA sequence: TGCGCCAGCAGTGATGGAGGTTCTAATGAAAAACTGTTTTTT.

The chain combines TRBV7-2 with TRBJ1-2; a possible D gene is TRBD1 (5 bases). V shed 1 base and J shed 6 bases, with 9 bases lying between them. CDR3 size: 13 residues. From germline, CDR1 is SGHTA and CDR2 FQGNSA. The CDR3 spells CASSLGGANGYTF. CDR3 DNA: TGTGCCAGCAGCTTAGGTGGGGCCAATGGCTACACCTTC.

This clonotype was picked up one time. This sequence joins TRBV2 and TRBJ2-2, with no clear D. CDR1 and CDR2 (germline): SNHLY, FYNNEI. The CDR3 runs to 16 residues. Trimming removed 2 bases from V and 1 base from J, with 11 bases in between. The CDR3, as DNA: TGTGCCAGCAGTGAATCCGGAGTAAAGAACACCGGGGAGCTGTTTTTT. Protein sequence: CASSESGVKNTGELFF.

The J gene is TRBJ2-2, the V gene TRBV6-5; 7 nucleotides match TRBD2. CDR3 length: 16 residues. Germline V lookup: CDR1 MNHEY, CDR2 SVGAGI. The V segment lost 2 bases and the J segment 2 bases; nucleotides outside the gene matches: 5. The CDR3 nucleotides are TGTGCCAGCAGTTACACTGGGAGGGTAAACACCGGGGAGCTGTTTTTT. This gives the protein CASSYTGRVNTGELFF.

V and J are TRBV10-3 and TRBJ1-6; 12 bases are shared with TRBD1. This CDR3 region has 16 residues. CDR1 is ENHRY, CDR2 SYGVKD, per germline. J was trimmed by 6 bases and V by 6 bases; bases with no gene match: 6. CDR3 region: CAIRGTGGEINSPLHF. Written as DNA, the CDR3 is TGTGCCATCAGAGGGACAGGGGGCGAAATTAATTCACCCCTCCACTTT.

This clonotype was seen a single time. The CDR3 sequence is CASSQRTTPQETQYF. DNA for the CDR3: TGTGCCAGCTCACAAAGGACGACCCCTCAAGAGACCCAGTACTTC. The V and J genes are TRBV18 and TRBJ2-5; unclear D gene. Germline CDR1 reads KGHSH; CDR2 reads LQKENI. V gave up 4 bases and J gave up 2 bases, with 14 bases separating them. The CDR3 spans 15 residues.

This rearrangement joins TRBV5-4 to TRBJ2-6; D is unresolved. V shed 4 bases and J shed 1 base, with 12 bases lying between them. CDR3 length: 16 amino acids. Germline-derived CDR1 and CDR2 are SGHNT and YYREEE (reference sequence). CDR3 DNA sequence: TGTGCCAGCAGCCCTCCCCGGTGTTCTGGGGCCAACGTCCTGACTTTC. It translates to CASSPPRCSGANVLTF.

The rearrangement joins TRBV25-1 to TRBJ1-2, with D perhaps matching TRBD1 (5 bases). This CDR3 comprises 13 residues. Germline V lookup: CDR1 MGHDK, CDR2 SYGVNS. V was shortened by 3 bases and J by 8 bases, with 13 bases between the two germline ends. CDR3 DNA sequence: TGTGCCAGCAGTGAGGGTGGGGGAAGAGGCTACACCTTC. It encodes CASSEGGGRGYTF.

The chain links TRBV28 to TRBJ1-1; TRBD1 is a possible D gene (5 bases). Looked up from germline, CDR1 is MDHEN and CDR2 is SYDVKM. The V and J ends lost 9 bases and 5 bases respectively, with 16 bases between them. The CDR3 contains 13 residues. This CDR3 is CASKGSWGTEAFF. The CDR3 nucleotides read TGTGCCAGTAAGGGCTCATGGGGGACTGAAGCTTTCTTT.

The genes are TRBV19 and TRBJ2-7, with 8 bases that match TRBD1. CDR1 LNHDA and CDR2 SQIVND come from the germline V gene (reference sequence). The CDR3 has 15 amino acids. V shed 6 bases and J 3 bases; nucleotides not matched to a gene: 10. The CDR3 loop reads CASSNSGDRLYEQYF. The CDR3 region has the DNA TGTGCCAGTAGCAACTCCGGGGACAGGCTCTACGAGCAGTACTTC. The full variable domain, its missing parts supplied by reference TRBV19 and TRBJ2-7, is DGGITQSPKYLFRKEGQNVTLSCEQNLNHDAMYWYRQDPGQGLRLIYYSQIVNDFQKGDIAEGYSVSREKKESFPLTVTSAQKNPTAFYLCASSNSGDRLYEQYFGPGTRLTVT.